Sequencing of this T cell receptor (beta chain) was carried out in a study of graft-versus-host responses after intestinal transplantation. Study context: Every recipient underwent anti-thymocyte globulin induction, then tacrolimus and steroids for three to four years.

Generated by immunoSEQ multiplex PCR, the TCRdb table keeps only in-frame clones and is missing some. Counted here are tens of thousands of clones, 80% to 90% occurring once; the ten biggest clones make up roughly 1.5%. Germline assignment: CDR1 SGHAT and CDR2 FQNNGV. The CDR3 has 15 residues. V shed 7 bases, J shed 8 bases, and the junction held 9 bases outside the gene matches. The chain links TRBV11-2 to TRBJ1-4; 11 bases align to TRBD1. The TCR sequence derives from a human patient who received an intestinal transplant, so some T cells may come from the graft donor. The specimen comprised PBMCs, sampled 26 days after transplant. Here the CDR3 DNA reads TGTGCCAGCAACGTAGGACAGGGGGCCCGGGAAAAACTGTTTTTT. It yields the protein CASNVGQGAREKLFF.